This T cell receptor beta chain derives from a study of T cells in Graves' hyperthyroidism and ophthalmopathy. About this clonotype itself: What it binds is not known.

CDR1 and CDR2 from the germline V gene are SGHNT and YYREEE (reference sequence). V was cut by 4 bases and J by 0 bases, with 10 bases left in between. This CDR3 contains 14 residues. General observations from the study: Stable hyperthyroidism and ophthalmopathy were separated using 13 V-J signatures.

The hyperthyroidism was newly diagnosed and had lasted under 2 months; the patients were aged 18 to 65. Uncontrolled infection, other autoimmune disease, pregnancy and lactation each barred patients from inclusion. RNA transcripts served as the template for amplifying TCR beta CDR3 regions. First-round RT-PCR with HTBI primers amplified the TCR CDR3 region. In TCRdb, the multiplex PCR reads were re-called with MiXCR into one record per CDR3 protein. In the table there are around 350,000 distinct CDR3 sequences, roughly 17% of which are singletons. The material sequenced was blood. The genes are TRBV5-4 and TRBJ1-2; TRBD1 is a possible D gene (5 bases). The source of this sequence is a woman aged 25 to 39 with Graves' hyperthyroidism that later progressed to Graves' ophthalmopathy. CDR3 sequence reads: CASSLRDPNYGYTF. DNA for the CDR3: TGTGCCAGCAGCCTCAGGGATCCTAACTATGGCTACACCTTC.